The clone carrying this TCR beta chain was seen at least ten times. This sample was taken from a study of T-cell reconstitution after alpha-beta-depleted transplantation in children. Unique molecular identifiers were incorporated into the prepared TCRbeta library. TCRdb recomputed calls from the PCR reads with MiXCR, one row per CDR3 protein. The data show 640,000 or so distinct CDR3 sequences, with around a sixth seen just once and around 0.96% held by the top ten. Germline V CDR1 and CDR2: DFQATT, SNEGSKA (reference sequence). Trimming pared 4 bases from V and 6 bases from J, leaving 12 bases between. The CDR3 has 13 amino acids.

This chain joins TRBV20-1 and TRBJ2-2; D is unresolved. The sequence was obtained from a human donor who donated a stem cell graft to a child with acute myeloid leukemia. The sample was PBMCs from the stem cell graft donor, taken from the stem cell graft. The CDR3 is CSATTDRAGELFF. CDR3 nucleotide sequence: TGCAGTGCTACTACCGACCGTGCCGGGGAGCTGTTTTTT.